This T cell receptor beta chain came from a study of beta chain features in type 1 diabetes. Overall study context: Cell yields, gender and age were similar in healthy donors and patients.

Overall study results and limits: When Type 1 diabetes patients were examined, their TCRB CDR3s proved moderately but significantly shorter in all four CD4+ subsets. Fewer insertions but more deletions were seen at VDJ junctions in type 1 diabetes patients. Possibly, sequencing cDNA over-represented cells that had high TCR expression levels.

The sample holds a few counts of this clone. What it recognizes is unknown. What was sequenced were expressed TCRB transcripts, since all of the isolated RNA had been reverse transcribed. Only in-frame clones appear in the TCRdb table, and some are missing; sequencing was by immunoSEQ multiplex PCR. The sample lists about 280,000 clones, about 15% seen once, with around 0.015% in the top ten. This receptor was obtained from a man between 18 and 35 years old with type 1 diabetes. Sequenced material: naive CD4+ T cells from blood.

The CDR3 protein is CAWDRDRLLEQYF. CDR3 sequence (DNA): TGTGCCTGGGACCGGGACAGGCTTCTCGAGCAGTACTTC. The genes are TRBV30 and TRBJ2-7, with 8 bases that match TRBD1. V dropped 5 bases and J dropped 6; count of bases not matched to a gene: 9. The CDR3 consists of 13 residues. The germline CDR1 and CDR2 sequences are GTSNPN and SVGIG (reference sequence).